A single sample is the source of the 18 T cell receptor beta chains below, sequenced in a study of T-cell memory formation after mild COVID-19. In TCRdb, the 5' RACE reads were re-called with MiXCR into one record per CDR3 protein. The table lists approximately 150,000 distinct CDR3 sequences, roughly 15% of them singletons. The sequenced sample was PBMCs or a T cell subset sorted from them (not recorded which). The origin of the receptors is an adult woman who had mild COVID-19 (a few samples of this study predate the infection). Cell type and time point are not known.

This clonotype has a handful of counts. The rearrangement uses TRBV10-3 and TRBJ2-2, with 11 positions matching TRBD2. CDR3 length: 15 residues. The trim removed 2 bases at V and 4 bases at J, leaving 0 bases unmatched. Germline CDR1 reads ENHRY; CDR2 reads SYGVKD. The CDR3 DNA sequence: TGTGCCATCAGTGAGACTAGCGGGGGCACCGGGGAGCTGTTTTTT. Protein sequence: CAISETSGGTGELFF.

This clonotype was seen a handful of times. The chain has TRBV29-1 and TRBJ1-4; D gene ambiguous. V was cut by 4 bases and J by 6 bases, with 9 bases left in between. The V gene's germline CDR1 is SQVTM and CDR2 ANQGSEA. The CDR3 length is 12 residues. CDR3 protein: CSVGADHEKLFF. CDR3 DNA sequence: TGCAGCGTTGGGGCTGATCATGAAAAACTGTTTTTT. Based on the CDR3 plus reference TRBV29-1 and TRBJ1-4, the full variable domain is SAVISQKPSRDICQRGTSLTIQCQVDSQVTMMFWYRQQPGQSLTLIATANQGSEATYESGFVIDKFPISRPNLTFSTLTVSNMSPEDSSIYLCSVGADHEKLFFGSGTQLSVL.

This clonotype was seen a handful of times. This chain connects TRBV6-2 or TRBV6-3 to TRBJ2-7; D is ambiguous. The ends were cut back, 7 bases at V and 3 bases at J, with 7 bases in the middle. Germline V gene data show CDR1 as MNHEY and CDR2 as SVGEGT. The CDR3 consists of 11 residues. The CDR3 DNA sequence: TGTGCCAGCACTAGTGGCTACGAGCAGTACTTC. It codes for CASTSGYEQYF.

The J gene is TRBJ1-2, the V gene TRBV15, with unresolved D. The germline V gene has CDR1 LNHNV and CDR2 YYDKDF (reference sequence). The CDR3 has 15 amino acids. Deletions cut 2 bases from V and 0 bases from J, with 10 bases between. The CDR3 DNA reads TGTGCCACCAGCAGACGCGGGCAGTCTAACTATGGCTACACCTTC. It specifies CATSRRGQSNYGYTF.

This sequence joins TRBV11-3 and TRBJ2-5; D not certain. The CDR3 has 13 residues. With 7 bases removed from V and 10 bases from J, the gap between germline ends came to 19 bases. CDR1 SGHNT and CDR2 YENEEA come from the germline V gene. CDR3 in amino acids: CASTLRDTWDQYF. CDR3 nucleotides: TGTGCCAGCACCCTAAGAGACACCTGGGACCAGTACTTC. The variable domain in full, completed from reference TRBV11-3 and TRBJ2-5, reads EAGVVQSPRYKIIEKKQPVAFWCNPISGHNTLYWYLQNLGQGPELLIRYENEEAVDDSQLPKDRFSAERLKGVDSTLKIQPAELGDSAVYLCASTLRDTWDQYFGPGTRLLVL.

The V call is TRBV15, the J call TRBJ2-5, with 9 bases identical to TRBD2. The CDR3 consists of 19 residues. Germline V CDR1 and CDR2: LNHNV, YYDKDF (reference sequence). The V and J ends lost 0 bases and 1 base, in that order; junction bases with no gene match: 12. In DNA, the CDR3 is TGTGCCACCAGCAGAGATATGACGGTAGCGGGGGCCCTCCAAGAGACCCAGTACTTC. This gives the protein CATSRDMTVAGALQETQYF.

In this sample, this clonotype turned up a few times. This chain uses TRBV4-3 with TRBJ2-7; TRBD2 might be the D (5 bases). The V and J ends lost 1 base and 9 bases respectively, with 13 bases between them. Germline CDR1 and CDR2: LGHNA and YSLEER. This CDR3 has 13 amino acids. CDR3 in amino acids: CASSQAPGLGQYF. The CDR3 nucleotides are TGCGCCAGCAGCCAAGCTCCAGGACTCGGGCAGTACTTC.

This clonotype was recorded many times. This chain links TRBV4-2 with TRBJ2-7; 7 bases match TRBD2. J lost 2 bases, V lost 0 bases, and 4 bases had no gene match. The germline V gene encodes CDR1 LGHNA and CDR2 YNFKEQ. This CDR3 spans 15 amino acids. This CDR3 is CASSQDGAGAYEQYF. The CDR3 DNA is TGTGCCAGCAGCCAAGATGGGGCGGGAGCCTACGAGCAGTACTTC.

The CDR3 DNA reads as TGTGCCAGCAGCTTAAGGGTGGGACGAGCGGCGGACAATGAGCAGTTCTTC. Protein: CASSLRVGRAADNEQFF. The rearrangement joins TRBV11-3 to TRBJ2-1, with D possibly called TRBD1 or TRBD2 (5 bases each). CDR1 and CDR2 (germline): SGHNT, YENEEA. V lost 2 bases and J 5 bases, leaving 19 bases between the germline ends. CDR3 size: 17 residues.

The chain uses TRBV7-9 and TRBJ1-1; D is uncertain. Germline-derived CDR1 and CDR2 are SEHNR and FQNEAQ (reference sequence). Trimming stripped 5 bases from V and 1 base from J, with 5 bases between. This CDR3 is 12 amino acids long. The CDR3 here is CASSTENTEAFF. The CDR3 DNA is TGTGCCAGCAGCACAGAGAACACTGAAGCTTTCTTT.

This rearrangement joins TRBV12-3 or TRBV12-4 to TRBJ2-1; perhaps TRBD2 as D (5 bases). The CDR3 has 15 residues. V dropped 6 bases and J dropped 2 bases, with 14 bases sitting between them. The CDR3 spells CASSRSGATYNEQFF. CDR3 DNA: TGTGCCAGCAGCCGCAGCGGTGCGACCTACAATGAGCAGTTCTTC.

The rearrangement joins TRBV20-1 to TRBJ2-5, with D possibly matching TRBD2 (6 bases). V lost 1 base, J lost 2 bases, and 11 bases lay in between. Germline CDR1 is DFQATT and CDR2 is SNEGSKA (reference sequence). This CDR3 contains 14 residues. For the CDR3, the DNA is TGCAGTGCTAGAGCGGGACTGGCTCAAGAGACCCAGTACTTC. Protein sequence: CSARAGLAQETQYF.

This clonotype has a handful of counts. The chain is built from TRBV30 and TRBJ2-5; D is possibly TRBD1 (5 bases). The CDR3 sequence is 13 residues long. Germline V gene sequence: CDR1 GTSNPN, CDR2 SVGIG (reference sequence). Deletions cut 0 bases from V and 5 bases from J, with 10 bases between. This CDR3 is CAWSVVGPETQYF. The CDR3 DNA reads TGTGCCTGGAGTGTCGTGGGGCCGGAGACCCAGTACTTC.

The chain employs TRBV11-2 and TRBJ2-2; TRBD1 matches at 9 bases. The CDR3 contains 15 residues. Germline-derived CDR1 and CDR2 are SGHAT and FQNNGV. V shed 5 bases and J 6 bases; nucleotides not matched to a gene: 7. CDR3 in amino acids: CASSPQGAVAGELFF. CDR3 sequence (DNA): TGTGCCAGCAGCCCACAGGGGGCGGTCGCCGGGGAGCTGTTTTTT.

A few counts support this clonotype. The CDR3 reads CASAWLDISYEQYF. The CDR3 bases are TGTGCCAGCGCCTGGTTGGACATATCCTACGAGCAGTACTTC. This chain joins TRBV6-2 or TRBV6-3 and TRBJ2-7, with D possibly being TRBD1 (5 bases). Germline V gene sequence: CDR1 MNHEY, CDR2 SVGEGT. The CDR3 contains 14 residues. The V end was cut by 8 bases, the J end by 1 base, with 15 bases between.

The gene calls are TRBV11-2 and TRBJ2-7; D is possibly TRBD1 (6 bases). Germline-derived CDR1 and CDR2 are SGHAT and FQNNGV. The CDR3 length is 15 residues. V was cut by 5 bases and J by 4 bases, with 18 bases left in between. CDR3 region: CASSPRVQGRYEQYF. As DNA, the CDR3 is TGTGCCAGCAGCCCTCGCGTGCAGGGGAGATACGAGCAGTACTTC.

This clonotype was detected ten times or more. The V and J genes are TRBV5-1 and TRBJ2-3, with D uncertain. This CDR3 has 13 amino acids. With 0 bases removed from V and 3 bases from J, the gap between germline ends came to 5 bases. Per germline, CDR1 SGHRS and CDR2 YFSETQ. For the CDR3, the DNA is TGCGCCAGCAGCTTGGAGGGAACAGATACGCAGTATTTT. Amino acid sequence: CASSLEGTDTQYF.

This clonotype was observed a single time. This chain uses TRBV11-2 with TRBJ2-1; D not certain. With 5 bases removed from V and 3 bases from J, the gap between germline ends came to 8 bases. This CDR3 region has 13 residues. Germline-derived CDR1 and CDR2 are SGHAT and FQNNGV. In nucleotides, the CDR3 is TGTGCCAGCAGCGCTGGGGACTACAATGAGCAGTTCTTC. Translating it yields CASSAGDYNEQFF.